This entry features one TCR beta chain sequence. The antigen it binds to is not known. Base-call qualities are not available, and no considerably larger clone is one nucleotide away. Library method: PCR. Data came from an Illumina HiSeq 2500. Molecular barcoding was employed in the preparation of TCR libraries, with unique molecular identifiers being used to normalize TCRbeta repertoire quantification. Clones were called with MiXCR by TCRdb after fastp trimmed the public reads at Q25, and only in-frame beta chains were retained. Entries that share a CDR3 protein sequence are merged under the most common genes and DNA. The sample table records around 800,000 distinct CDR3 sequences; 16% of these occur just once. The top ten constitute roughly 5% of the sample. The entry originates in a study of T-cell reconstitution after alpha-beta-depleted transplantation in children (dated by TCRdb to 2016 to 2017). For context, the study as a whole: Using TCR repertoire profiling, the study quantitatively followed how T-cell immune reconstitution unfolded in children after TCRalphabeta/CD19-depleted allogeneic hematopoietic cell transplantation. What the research found in general, with its limitations: The apparently early alphabetaT-cell count recovery about two months after transplant was reportedly dependent on only several hundred rapidly expanded clones derived from non-depleted graft cells. The high TCRbeta diversity at day 60 in some patients was ascribed to recipient T cells and intrathymic progenitors that had survived conditioning. Over subsequent months, a decline in hyperexpanded clone frequencies was noted, and after one year, T-cell counts and TCRbeta diversity were mostly ascribed to newly produced T cells.

The treatment or condition label here, explained by the study, means: allogeneic hematopoietic cell transplantation with graft depleted of TCRalphabeta T cells and CD19 B cells. TCRalphabeta/CD19-depleted allogeneic hematopoietic cell grafts were given to the transplant recipients, all of whom were children. V sheds 0 bases and J sheds 5 bases, leaving 7 bases between their ends. Taken from cysteine to phenylalanine, the CDR3 has 12 residues. The entry retains the CDR3 DNA only, 36 bases that are in frame from base 1. The CDR1 and CDR2 encoded by the germline V gene (reference sequence) are DFQATT and SNEGSKA.

The chain uses TRBV20-1 and TRBJ1-1, with the D gene not confidently named. The sequences come from PBMCs, mostly from graft donor cells, collected 360 days after TCRalphabeta/CD19-depleted stem cell transplant. The receptor was isolated from a male patient younger than 18 who had a stem cell transplant for acute lymphoblastic leukemia, so the T cells may come from the graft donor. The CDR3 protein: CSARDFFTEAFF. The DNA is TGCAGTGCTAGAGATTTTTTTACTGAAGCTTTCTTT.